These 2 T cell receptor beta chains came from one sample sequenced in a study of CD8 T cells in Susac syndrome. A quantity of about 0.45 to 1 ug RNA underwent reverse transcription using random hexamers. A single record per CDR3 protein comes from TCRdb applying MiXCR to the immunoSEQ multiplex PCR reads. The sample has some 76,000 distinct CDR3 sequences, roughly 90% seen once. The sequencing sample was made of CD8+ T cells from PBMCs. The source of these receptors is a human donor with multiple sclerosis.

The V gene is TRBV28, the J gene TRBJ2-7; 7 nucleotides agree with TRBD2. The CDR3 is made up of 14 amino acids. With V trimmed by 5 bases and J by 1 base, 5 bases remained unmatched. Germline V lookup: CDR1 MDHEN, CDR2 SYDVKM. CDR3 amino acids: CASSPRLASYEQYF. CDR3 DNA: TGTGCCAGCAGTCCTAGACTAGCATCCTACGAGCAGTACTTC.

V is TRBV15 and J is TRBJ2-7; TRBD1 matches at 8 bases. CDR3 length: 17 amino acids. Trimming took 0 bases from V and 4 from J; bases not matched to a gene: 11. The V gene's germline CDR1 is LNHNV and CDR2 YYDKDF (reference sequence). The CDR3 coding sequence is TGTGCCACCAGCAGAGATGTCCTTTTGGACAGGGCTTACGAGCAGTACTTC. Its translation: CATSRDVLLDRAYEQYF.